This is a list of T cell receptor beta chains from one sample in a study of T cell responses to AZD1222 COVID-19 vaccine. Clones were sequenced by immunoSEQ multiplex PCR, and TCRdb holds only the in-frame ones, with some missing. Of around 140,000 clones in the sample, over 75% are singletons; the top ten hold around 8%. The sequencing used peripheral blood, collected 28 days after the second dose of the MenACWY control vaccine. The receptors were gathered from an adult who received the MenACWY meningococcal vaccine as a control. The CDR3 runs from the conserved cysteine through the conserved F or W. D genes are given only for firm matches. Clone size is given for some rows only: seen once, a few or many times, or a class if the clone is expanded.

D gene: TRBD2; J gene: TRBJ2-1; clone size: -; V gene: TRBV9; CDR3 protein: CASSVGVAARLAGDEHNEQFF; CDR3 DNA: TGTGCCAGCAGCGTTGGGGTGGCAGCCAGACTAGCGGGAGATGAGCACAATGAGCAGTTCTTC
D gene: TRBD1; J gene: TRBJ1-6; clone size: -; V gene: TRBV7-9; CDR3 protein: CASSGTGFNSPLHF; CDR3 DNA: TGTGCCAGCAGCGGGACAGGGTTCAATTCACCCCTCCACTTT
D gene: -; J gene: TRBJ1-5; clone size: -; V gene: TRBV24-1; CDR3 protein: CATSDAGEGNQPQHF; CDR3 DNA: TGTGCCACCAGTGATGCAGGGGAGGGCAATCAGCCCCAGCATTTT
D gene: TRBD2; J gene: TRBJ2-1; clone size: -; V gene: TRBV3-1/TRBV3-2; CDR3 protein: CASSQDLGGTWMEQFF; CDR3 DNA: TGTGCCAGCAGCCAAGATCTGGGGGGGACGTGGATGGAGCAGTTCTTC
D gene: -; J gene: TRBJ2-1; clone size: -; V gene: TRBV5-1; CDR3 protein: CASSSSSYNEQFF; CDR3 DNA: TGCGCCAGCAGCTCAAGCTCCTACAATGAGCAGTTCTTC
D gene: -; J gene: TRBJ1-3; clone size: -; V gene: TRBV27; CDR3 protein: CASRRVSGNTIYF; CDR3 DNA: TGTGCCAGCAGAAGAGTGTCCGGAAACACCATATATTTT
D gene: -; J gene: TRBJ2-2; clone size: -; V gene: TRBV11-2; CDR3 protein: CASSLERVGELFF; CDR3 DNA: TGTGCCAGCAGCTTAGAGAGGGTCGGGGAGCTGTTTTTT
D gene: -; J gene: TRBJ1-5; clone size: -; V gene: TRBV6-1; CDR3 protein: CASSEVGDRQPQHF; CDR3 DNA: TGTGCCAGCAGTGAAGTAGGGGATCGGCAGCCCCAGCATTTT
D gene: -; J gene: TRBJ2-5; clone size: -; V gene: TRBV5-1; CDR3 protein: CASSSQQETQYF; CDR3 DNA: TGCGCCAGCAGCTCACAACAAGAGACCCAGTACTTC
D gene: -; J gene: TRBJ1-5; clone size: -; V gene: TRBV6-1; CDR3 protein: CASSEFSLLNQPQHF; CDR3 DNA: TGTGCCAGCAGTGAGTTTTCCCTCCTCAATCAGCCCCAGCATTTT
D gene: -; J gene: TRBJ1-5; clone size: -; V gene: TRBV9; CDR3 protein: CASSVEPGSNQPQHF; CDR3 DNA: TGTGCCAGCAGCGTAGAACCAGGGAGCAATCAGCCCCAGCATTTT
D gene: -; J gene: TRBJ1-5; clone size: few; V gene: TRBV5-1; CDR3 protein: CASSNGSGNQPQHF; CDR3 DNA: TGCGCCAGCAGCAACGGTTCAGGAAATCAGCCCCAGCATTTT
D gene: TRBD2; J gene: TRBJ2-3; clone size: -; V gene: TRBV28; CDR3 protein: CASNRPGGRTDTQYF; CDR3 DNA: TGTGCCAGCAATCGACCGGGGGGGCGGACAGATACGCAGTATTTT
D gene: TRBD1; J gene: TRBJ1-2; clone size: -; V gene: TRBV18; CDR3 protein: CASSPQTGGSGYTF; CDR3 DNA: TGTGCCAGCTCACCACAGACAGGGGGAAGCGGCTACACCTTC
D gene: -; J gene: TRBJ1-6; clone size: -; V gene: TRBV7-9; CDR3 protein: CASSRGEGGSPLHF; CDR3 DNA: TGTGCCAGCAGCCGAGGCGAGGGGGGTTCACCCCTCCACTTT
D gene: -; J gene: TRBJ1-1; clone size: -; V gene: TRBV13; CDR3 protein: CASSRPPHTYQAFF; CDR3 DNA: TGTGCCAGCAGCCGGCCCCCCCACACTTATCAAGCTTTCTTT
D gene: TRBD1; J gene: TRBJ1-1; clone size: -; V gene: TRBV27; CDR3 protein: CASRLDQGAGAFF; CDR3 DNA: TGTGCCAGCAGACTGGATCAGGGGGCTGGGGCTTTCTTT
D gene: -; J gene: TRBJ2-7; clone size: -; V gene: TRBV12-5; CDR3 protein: CASGLGSPDEQYF; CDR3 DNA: TGTGCTAGTGGTTTGGGCAGCCCGGACGAGCAGTACTTC
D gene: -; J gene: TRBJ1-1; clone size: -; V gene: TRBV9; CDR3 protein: CASSVGGSGRELGEAFF; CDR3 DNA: TGTGCCAGCAGCGTAGGGGGTTCAGGGAGGGAGCTTGGTGAAGCTTTCTTT
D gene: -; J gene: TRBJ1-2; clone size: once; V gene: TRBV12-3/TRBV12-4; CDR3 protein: CASSSVPPRGYTF; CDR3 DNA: TGTGCCAGCAGTTCCGTCCCCCCGAGGGGCTACACCTTC
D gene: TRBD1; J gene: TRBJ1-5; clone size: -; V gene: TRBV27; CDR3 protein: CASRTGGTNQPQHF; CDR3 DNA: TGTGCCAGCAGGACAGGGGGCACGAATCAGCCCCAGCATTTT
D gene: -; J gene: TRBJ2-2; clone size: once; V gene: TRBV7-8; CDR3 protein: CASSLLSVARTGELFF; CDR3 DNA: TGTGCCAGCAGCTTATTATCGGTAGCACGGACCGGGGAGCTGTTTTTT
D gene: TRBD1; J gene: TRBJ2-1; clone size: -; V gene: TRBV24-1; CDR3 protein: CATSDQTGGMYNEQFF; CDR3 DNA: TGTGCCACCAGTGATCAAACAGGGGGCATGTACAATGAGCAGTTCTTC
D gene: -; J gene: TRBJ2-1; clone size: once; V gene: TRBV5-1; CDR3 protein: CASSFRLGSEQFF; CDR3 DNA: TGCGCCAGCAGCTTCCGCCTGGGGAGTGAGCAGTTCTTC
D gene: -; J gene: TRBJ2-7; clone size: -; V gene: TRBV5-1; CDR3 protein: CASSLDNYEQYF; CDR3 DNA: TGCGCCAGCAGCCTCGACAACTACGAGCAGTACTTC
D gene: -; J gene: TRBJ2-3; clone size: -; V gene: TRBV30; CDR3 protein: CAWSGTSDTQYF; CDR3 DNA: TGTGCCTGGAGTGGGACTTCAGATACGCAGTATTTT
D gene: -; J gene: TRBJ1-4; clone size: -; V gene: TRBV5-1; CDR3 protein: CASSWGERGRDEKLFF; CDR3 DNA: TGCGCCAGCAGCTGGGGGGAAAGGGGTCGGGATGAAAAACTGTTTTTT
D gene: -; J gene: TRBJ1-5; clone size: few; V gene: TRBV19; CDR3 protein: CASSISGGRFSNQPQHF; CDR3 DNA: TGTGCCAGTAGTATCTCGGGGGGGAGGTTTAGCAATCAGCCCCAGCATTTT
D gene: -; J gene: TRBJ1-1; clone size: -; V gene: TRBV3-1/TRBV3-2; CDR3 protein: CASSVTGGDTEAFF; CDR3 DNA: TGTGCCAGCAGCGTTACAGGAGGGGACACTGAAGCTTTCTTT
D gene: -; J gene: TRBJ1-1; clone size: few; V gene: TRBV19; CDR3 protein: CASSIEAGRTWNTEAFF; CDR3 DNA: TGTGCCAGTAGTATAGAGGCTGGCCGTACTTGGAACACTGAAGCTTTCTTT
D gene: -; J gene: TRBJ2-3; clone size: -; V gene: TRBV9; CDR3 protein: CASSVGDTQYF; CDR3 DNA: TGTGCCAGCAGCGTAGGAGATACGCAGTATTTT
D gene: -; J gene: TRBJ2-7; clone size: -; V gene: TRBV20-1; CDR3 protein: CSARDSYEQYF; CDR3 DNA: TGCAGTGCTAGGGATTCCTACGAGCAGTACTTC
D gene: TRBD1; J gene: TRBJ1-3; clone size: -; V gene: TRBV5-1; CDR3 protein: CASSLVSGGGNTIYF; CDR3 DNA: TGCGCCAGCAGCTTGGTGTCAGGGGGAGGAAACACCATATATTTT
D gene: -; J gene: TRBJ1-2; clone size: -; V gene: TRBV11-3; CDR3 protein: CASSLVWGADVGYTF; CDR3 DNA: TGTGCCAGCAGCTTAGTCTGGGGGGCGGACGTCGGCTACACCTTC
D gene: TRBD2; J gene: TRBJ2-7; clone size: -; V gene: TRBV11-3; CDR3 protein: CASSSKRESSEQYF; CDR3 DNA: TGTGCCAGCAGCTCAAAGCGGGAGTCCAGCGAGCAGTACTTC
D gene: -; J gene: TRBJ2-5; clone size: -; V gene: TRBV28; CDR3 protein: CASSPRPGGQETQYF; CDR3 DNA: TGTGCCAGCAGTCCCCGGCCAGGTGGCCAAGAGACCCAGTACTTC
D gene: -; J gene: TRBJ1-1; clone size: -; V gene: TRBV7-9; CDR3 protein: CASSLGGEAFF; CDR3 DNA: TGTGCCAGCAGCTTAGGCGGAGAAGCTTTCTTT
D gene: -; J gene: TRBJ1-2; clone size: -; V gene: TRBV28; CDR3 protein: CASSLSGTLEGYTF; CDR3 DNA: TGTGCCAGCAGTTTATCCGGGACTTTGGAGGGCTACACCTTC
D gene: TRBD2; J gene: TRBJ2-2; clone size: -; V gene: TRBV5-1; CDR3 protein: CASETGGPATGELFF; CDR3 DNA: TGCGCCAGCGAGACGGGGGGGCCGGCCACCGGGGAGCTGTTTTTT
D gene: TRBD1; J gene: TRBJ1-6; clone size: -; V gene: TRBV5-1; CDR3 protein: CASSPAGTGGNSPLHF; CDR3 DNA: TGCGCCAGCAGCCCCGCCGGGACAGGGGGCAATTCACCCCTCCACTTT
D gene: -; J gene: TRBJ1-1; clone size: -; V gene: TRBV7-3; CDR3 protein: CASSRGASRTEAFF; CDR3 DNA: TGTGCCAGCAGCCGGGGGGCTAGTAGGACTGAAGCTTTCTTT
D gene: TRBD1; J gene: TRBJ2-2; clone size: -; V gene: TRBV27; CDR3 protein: CASRKTGAHGELFF; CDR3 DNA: TGTGCCAGCAGGAAGACAGGGGCCCACGGGGAGCTGTTTTTT
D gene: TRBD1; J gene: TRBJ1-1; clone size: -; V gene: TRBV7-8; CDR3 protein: CASSPDRGRPFF; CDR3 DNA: TGTGCCAGCAGCCCGGACAGGGGAAGGCCTTTCTTT
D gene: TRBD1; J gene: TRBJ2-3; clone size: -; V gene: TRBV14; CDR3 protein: CASSLGQGVTDTQYF; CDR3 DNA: TGTGCCAGCAGCTTAGGACAGGGGGTCACAGATACGCAGTATTTT